This T cell receptor (beta chain) was identified in a study of T cell repertoires in cytomegalovirus infection (dated by TCRdb to about 2019). Describing the broader study: The HLA type of each donor mattered for the analysis, because public TCR beta signatures pointed to carriage of CMV infection along with the matching HLA type.

Study-level results and caveats: In both this cohort and an independent approximately 400-donor cohort, the cumulative frequency of public TCR beta family members distinguished carriers of CMV infection plus the relevant HLA type. The ex vivo response was dominated by HLA-C-restricted CMV-specific TCR beta clonotypes, which also provided the single most frequent clonotype in two of eight donors.

TCRdb lists the instrument as Illumina HiSeq 1500. The public reads were reanalyzed by TCRdb: fastp trimming at Q25, MiXCR alignment, in-frame beta chains only. Entries are consolidated by CDR3 protein sequence, retaining the most common genes and DNA. Here the sample has about 460,000 distinct CDR3 sequences; about 11% occur a single time. About 10% of the sample lies in the top ten. The CDR3 starts with the cysteine, ends with the phenylalanine, and has 14 residues. Only the CDR3 part of the read is kept: 42 bases, read in frame from the first base. The germline ends are 20 bases apart after V is trimmed by 9 bases and J by 6 bases. In the germline V gene, CDR1 corresponds to SNHLY and CDR2 to FYNNEI. This clonotype was counted many times. This receptor's antigen is unknown. Base quality data are lacking; no much larger clone is found one base away.

Sequenced input: PBMCs. This receptor chain uses TRBV2 and TRBJ1-2; 6 matching bases give a weak D call of TRBD1. This TCR came from a human donor in good health (CMV status not recorded). Some clones in this sample may be carry-over from other donors' samples. The CDR3 reads as follows: CARQTGTPLDGYTF. The bases read TGTGCCAGACAAACCGGGACACCCTTAGATGGCTACACCTTC. Here the CDR3 is joined to the reference TRBV2 and TRBJ1-2 genes, and the full variable domain is: EPEVTQTPSHQVTQMGQEVILRCVPISNHLYFYWYRQILGQKVEFLVSFYNNEISEKSEIFDDQFSVERPDGSNFTLKIRSTKLEDSAMYFCARQTGTPLDGYTFGSGTRLTVV.